The clone carrying this T cell receptor beta chain was seen only once. CDR1 is SGDLS, CDR2 YYNGEE, per germline. Trimming shortened V by 5 bases and J by 9 bases, and 18 bases separated the two germline ends. The CDR3 has 15 residues. Repertoires were generated with immunoSEQ multiplex PCR, while TCRdb's copy carries only in-frame clones and drops some. The data hold some 120,000 clones, with roughly 93% observed a single time. This record comes from a study of control samples from healthy donors and cancer patients. The sequence was obtained from a man aged 25-45 years in good health. The chain couples TRBV9 to TRBJ1-6; weak D call: TRBD1 (6 bases). The source material was blood. The CDR3 loop reads CASSGLLGGSSPLHF. The CDR3 DNA is TGTGCCAGCAGTGGGTTACTAGGGGGGAGTTCACCCCTCCACTTT.